The table lists the clone carrying this T cell receptor beta chain with a few counts. This CDR3 has 18 amino acids. Trimming removed 3 bases from V and 3 bases from J; junction bases left unmatched: 8. CDR1 and CDR2 from the germline V gene are MGHRA and YSYEKL. The record originates from a study of blood T cells in healthy people across ages. The authors ran a second PCR of roughly 7 to 11 cycles using a sample-barcoded 5' primer and a J-beta primer mix. Unique molecular identifiers of 12 random nucleotides labeled each cDNA. TCRdb analysed the 5' RACE reads with MiXCR anew, one entry per CDR3 protein. The table has about 800,000 distinct CDR3 sequences, 25% seen once; the top ten hold approximately 4%. This sample was also put to use in a study of T cells of mothers and their children.

This sequence joins TRBV4-1 and TRBJ2-3; 14 nucleotides agree with TRBD2. The TCR originated in a boy aged 10-17 years in good health. Sequencing was carried out using blood. CDR3 sequence: CASSQNPGLAGATDTQYF. CDR3 in DNA: TGCGCCAGCAGCCAGAATCCGGGACTAGCGGGAGCGACAGATACGCAGTATTTT.